This T cell receptor (beta chain) stems from a study of cytomegalovirus exposure and HLA in healthy donors. Amplification used 60 Vbeta primers and 13 Jbeta primers. This table comes from immunoSEQ multiplex PCR, and its TCRdb copy is limited to in-frame clones, with some not included. The sample shows tens of thousands of clones, 81% of them seen only once. The V segment lost 4 bases and the J segment 8 bases; nucleotides outside the gene matches: 6. The CDR3 extends over 13 amino acids. From germline, CDR1 is MDHEN and CDR2 SYDVKM. This clone was observed a single time. The specimen was PBMCs. This receptor was obtained from a girl aged 2 to 9 in good health and CMV-seropositive. This chain links TRBV28 with TRBJ2-3; 7 bases are shared with TRBD2. The CDR3 reads CASSSTSARTQYF. The CDR3 bases are TGTGCCAGCAGTTCCACTAGCGCGCGTACGCAGTATTTT.